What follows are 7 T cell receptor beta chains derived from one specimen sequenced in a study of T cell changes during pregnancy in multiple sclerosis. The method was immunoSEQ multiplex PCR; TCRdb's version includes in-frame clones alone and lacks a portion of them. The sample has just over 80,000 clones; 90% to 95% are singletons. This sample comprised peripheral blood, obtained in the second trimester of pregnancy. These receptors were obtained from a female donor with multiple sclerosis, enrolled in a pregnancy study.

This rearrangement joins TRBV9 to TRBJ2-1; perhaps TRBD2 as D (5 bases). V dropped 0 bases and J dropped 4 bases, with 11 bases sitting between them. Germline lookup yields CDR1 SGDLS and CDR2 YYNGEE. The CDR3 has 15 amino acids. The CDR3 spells CASSVDGVSYNEQFF. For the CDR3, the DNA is TGTGCCAGCAGCGTAGACGGGGTGTCTTACAATGAGCAGTTCTTC.

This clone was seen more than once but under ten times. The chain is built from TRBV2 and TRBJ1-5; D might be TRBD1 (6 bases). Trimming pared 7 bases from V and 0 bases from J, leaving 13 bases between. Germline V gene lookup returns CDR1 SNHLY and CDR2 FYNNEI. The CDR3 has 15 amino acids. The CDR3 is CASNPGQTSNQPQHF. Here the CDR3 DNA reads TGTGCCAGCAATCCGGGACAAACTAGCAATCAGCCCCAGCATTTT. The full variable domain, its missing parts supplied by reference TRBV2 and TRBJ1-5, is EPEVTQTPSHQVTQMGQEVILRCVPISNHLYFYWYRQILGQKVEFLVSFYNNEISEKSEIFDDQFSVERPDGSNFTLKIRSTKLEDSAMYFCASNPGQTSNQPQHFGDGTRLSIL.

In nucleotides, the CDR3 is TGCGCCAGCAGCCTTAGCGGGAGCCAAGAGACCCAGTACTTC. It yields the protein CASSLSGSQETQYF. The chain is built from TRBV5-1 and TRBJ2-5, with TRBD2 matching over 9 bases. CDR3 length: 14 amino acids. V was clipped by 4 bases and J by 1 base; unmatched bases: 2. Germline CDR1 SGHRS, CDR2 YFSETQ.

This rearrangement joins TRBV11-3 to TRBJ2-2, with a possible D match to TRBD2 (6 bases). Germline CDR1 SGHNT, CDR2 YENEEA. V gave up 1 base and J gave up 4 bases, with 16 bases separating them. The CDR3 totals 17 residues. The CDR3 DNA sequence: TGTGCCAGCAGCTTAGGGGCGAGGGACTTTTTCACCGGGGAGCTGTTTTTT. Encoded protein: CASSLGARDFFTGELFF.

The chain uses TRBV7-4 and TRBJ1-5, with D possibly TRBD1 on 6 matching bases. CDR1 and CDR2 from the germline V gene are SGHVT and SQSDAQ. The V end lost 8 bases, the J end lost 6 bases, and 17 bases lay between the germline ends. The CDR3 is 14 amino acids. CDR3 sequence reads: CASPVWGRVQPQHF. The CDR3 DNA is TGTGCCAGCCCCGTGTGGGGGCGAGTTCAGCCCCAGCATTTT. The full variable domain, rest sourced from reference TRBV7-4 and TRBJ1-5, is GAGVSQSPRYKVAKRGRDVALRCDSISGHVTLYWYRQTLGQGSEVLTYSQSDAQRDKSGRPSGRFSAERPERSVSTLKIQRTEQGDSAVYLCASPVWGRVQPQHFGDGTRLSIL.

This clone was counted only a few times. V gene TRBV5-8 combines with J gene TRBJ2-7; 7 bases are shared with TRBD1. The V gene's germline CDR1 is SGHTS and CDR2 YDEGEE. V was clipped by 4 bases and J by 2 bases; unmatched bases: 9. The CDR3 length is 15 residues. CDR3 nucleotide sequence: TGTGCCAGCAGCCAAGGGGGCAGGGCAACCTACGAGCAGTACTTC. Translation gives CASSQGGRATYEQYF.

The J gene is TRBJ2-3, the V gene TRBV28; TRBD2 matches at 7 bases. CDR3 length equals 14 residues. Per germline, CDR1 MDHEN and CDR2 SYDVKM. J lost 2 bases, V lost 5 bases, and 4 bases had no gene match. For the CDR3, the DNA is TGTGCCAGCAGTGGGAGGGTCCTCACAGATACGCAGTATTTT. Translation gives CASSGRVLTDTQYF.